The T cell receptor beta chain described here comes from a study of graft-versus-host responses after intestinal transplantation (dated by TCRdb to the early 2020s). As for the study more broadly: Recipients received multivisceral, liver-intestinal, or isolated intestinal transplants. All recipients received anti-thymocyte globulin induction followed by maintenance tacrolimus and steroids for around 3 years. Rather than being sequenced by the commercial service, samples from a few later patients were sequenced in-house on an Illumina MiSeq and processed with MiXCR. A peak of at least 4% donor T cells among recipient peripheral blood mononuclear cells was the definition used for donor T cell macrochimerism. The cohort enrolled about two dozen intestinal transplant recipients, one of whom was a retransplant, and 3 patients without pretransplant specimens were excluded. Alloreactive clones were identified by sequencing pre-transplant mixed lymphocyte reaction products and comparing these products with unstimulated pre-transplant donor and recipient T cells. After intestinal transplantation, graft-versus-host and host-versus-graft alloreactive T cell clones were followed in the graft, circulation and bone marrow using bulk TCR-beta CDR3 sequencing.

Intraepithelial and lamina propria lymphocytes were isolated from graft specimens using dithiothreitol, EDTA incubations and collagenase D digestion. Serial intestinal graft biopsy specimens collected up to 600 days after transplant underwent bulk TCR-beta sequencing. As for this clone: Its antigen has not been determined. Base-call qualities are not available, and no considerably larger clone is one nucleotide away.

The protocol used for the library was the immunoSEQ multiplex PCR assay. For most patients, high-throughput TCR-beta CDR3 sequencing of genomic DNA was performed by Adaptive Biotechnologies. Per the authors' processing: TCR sequencing data were retrieved from Adaptive's ImmunoSEQ software for 15 to 20 patients, whereas a few other patients were processed with MiXCR and VDJtools. Because the origin of CDR3 nucleotide sequences shared between donor and recipient could not be assigned, those sequences were removed. At least 2-fold expansion over unstimulated cells and a minimum CFSE-low frequency of 0.002% (template counts) or 0.001% (read counts) were required for clones to be classified as alloreactive. Clones were considered mappable if detected in sequenced pre-transplant spleen, lymph node, or MLR CFSE-low populations of the donor or recipient. The cumulative frequency of alloreactive clones was calculated as a percentage of all sequences, weighted by copy number. TCRdb limited this immuneACCESS table to in-frame rearrangements with V and J called. A share of clones is missing; checked studies link under half to unresolved V genes, and the rest is unexplained. Clonal size and the V and J genes are those of that table, whereas D and trimming came from the DNA. In all, the sample holds roughly 4,500 clones, and over 60% of those were seen once. Together, the top ten hold around 16% of the sample.

The junction shows trimming of 0 bases on V and 6 bases on J, plus 9 bases between the germline ends. CDR1 and CDR2, looked up from the germline V gene, are SGHTA and FQGTGA. Taken from cysteine to phenylalanine, the CDR3 has 13 residues. The sequence is cut down to CDR3 DNA, 39 bases in frame from base 1. General conclusions and limits of the study: Peak levels of circulating GvH clones were associated with declines in HvG clones early after transplant. The relatively low number and heterogeneity of intestinal transplant patients limited the conclusions. In patients with donor T cell macrochimerism, the allografts had high GvH to HvG T cell clonal ratios. GvH clones turned up in recipient bone marrow, with some appearing earlier in ileal mucosa or blood, a pattern consistent with an intestinal mucosal origin.

The sequenced sample was ileum tissue, obtained around 340 days after intestinal transplantation. This sequence originates from a human patient who received an intestinal transplant, so some T cells may come from the graft donor. The sequence links TRBV7-3 to TRBJ2-7; the D region possibly corresponds to TRBD2 (5 bases align). In nucleotides, the sequence is TGTGCCAGCAGCTTAACCCCTCGGGGCGAGCAGTACTTC. Its protein is CASSLTPRGEQYF.